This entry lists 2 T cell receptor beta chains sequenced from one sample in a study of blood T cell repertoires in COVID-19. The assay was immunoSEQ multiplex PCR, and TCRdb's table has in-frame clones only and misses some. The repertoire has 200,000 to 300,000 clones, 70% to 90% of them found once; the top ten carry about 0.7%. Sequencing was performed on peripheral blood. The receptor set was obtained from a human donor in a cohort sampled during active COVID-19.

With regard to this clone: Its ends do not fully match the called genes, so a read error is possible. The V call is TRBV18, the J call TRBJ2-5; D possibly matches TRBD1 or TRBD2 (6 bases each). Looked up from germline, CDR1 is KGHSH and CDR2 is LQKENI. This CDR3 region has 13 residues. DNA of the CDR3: TGTGCCAGCTCCCCACAGGGAGGAGAGACCCAGTACTTC. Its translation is CASSPQGGETQYF.

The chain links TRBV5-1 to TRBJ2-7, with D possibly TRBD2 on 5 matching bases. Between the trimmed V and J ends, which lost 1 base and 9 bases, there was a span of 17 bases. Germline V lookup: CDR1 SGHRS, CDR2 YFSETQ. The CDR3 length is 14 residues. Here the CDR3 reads CASSLTEGATVQYF. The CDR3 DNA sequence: TGCGCCAGCAGCTTGACAGAGGGTGCCACCGTGCAGTACTTC.